Detailed here is one T cell receptor beta chain. The sample holds other DNA sequences that translate to the same CDR3. The method was immunoSEQ multiplex PCR; TCRdb's version includes in-frame clones alone and lacks a portion of them. Of about 8,100 clones in the sample, 60% to 80% were seen once. The sample originates from a study of graft-versus-host responses after intestinal transplantation. Both intraepithelial and lamina propria lymphocytes were released by processing graft tissue. V lost 6 bases and J 0 bases, leaving 8 bases between the germline ends. The CDR3 runs to 14 residues. CDR1 is LNHDA and CDR2 is SQIVND in the germline V gene (reference sequence).

The sequences come from ileum tissue, collected approximately 450 days after transplant. This TCR was sampled from a human patient who received an intestinal transplant, so some T cells may come from the graft donor. The chain joins TRBV19 to TRBJ2-2, with a weak D call TRBD2 (5 bases). The CDR3 protein is CASRRETNTGELFF. The CDR3 coding sequence is TGTGCCAGTAGGAGGGAGACGAACACCGGGGAGCTGTTTTTT.